This TCR beta chain was captured in a study of T cell responses to AZD1222 COVID-19 vaccine. Clones were sequenced by immunoSEQ multiplex PCR, and TCRdb holds only the in-frame ones, with some missing. Among about 140,000 clones, around 90% were seen once, and the ten largest hold approximately 6%. Study-level findings and limits: Increased Spike-specific TCR breadth and depth were observed after two AZD1222 doses. Just 5 or 6 AZD1222 recipients tested seropositive at baseline.

This clone was observed once. Its antigen is unknown. V lost 1 base and J 4 bases, leaving 19 bases between the germline ends. Germline loops: CDR1 SGHDN, CDR2 FVKESK. The CDR3 has 18 residues. Here the sequenced sample was peripheral blood, taken on day 0 of AZD1222 vaccination. The chain uses TRBV14 and TRBJ2-2; tentatively, D is TRBD2 (5 bases). This clonotype was sampled from an adult in good health. The chain's CDR3 is CASSQARRETRGTGELFF. For the CDR3, the DNA is TGTGCCAGCAGCCAAGCAAGAAGGGAAACCCGGGGCACCGGGGAGCTGTTTTTT.